This TCR beta chain was obtained from a study of monozygotic twins with inflammatory bowel disease (dated by TCRdb to between 2017 and 2020). About the study as a whole: In total, around 30 monozygotic twin pairs made up the full study: 19 Danish pairs, all IBD-discordant, plus nine German pairs, of which four were IBD-concordant and five were IBD-discordant. Each individual had, on average, about 151 000 unique TCRalpha sequences and 181 000 unique TCRbeta sequences available for analysis. The search for disease-associated traits relied mainly on comparing IBD patients with their genetically identical healthy co-twins within discordant pairs.

Preparation of the library involved 5' RACE. Preparation of each TCR library used approximately 4,000 ng of total RNA. cDNA was synthesized with SMARTScribe reverse transcriptase in eight separate reactions per sample. During cDNA synthesis, template switching introduced unique molecular identifiers that contained a 6-nucleotide sample barcode. TCRalpha and TCRbeta cDNA was amplified by two nested PCRs of around 16 and 10 cycles, with bead purification after each PCR. Before amplification, cDNA was treated with uracil DNA-glycosylase and purified using the QIAquick PCR purification kit. In the second PCR, Illumina TruSeq-compatible adapters and sample-specific barcodes were added. TapeStation and Qubit were used to check library quality and concentration, and about 5.2 ng of each library went into the pool. Sequencing of pooled libraries was carried out on an Illumina HiSeq2500 single-index Rapid Run using 2 x 100 bp reads and custom sequencing primers. The authors' pipeline ran thus. MiGEC version 1.2.6 was used for UMI-based consensus assembly to correct PCR and sequencing errors. V(D)J alignment, clonotype assembly and CDR3 extraction were performed with MiXCR version 2.1.1. To normalise gene usage, clonotype sharing and MAIT/NKT TCR abundance, the top 1000, 10 000 and 20 000 clonotypes in each sample were analysed. After downsampling to 27 000 UMIs, diversity was calculated as the inverse Simpson index using the vegan R package. Paired Mann-Whitney U tests were applied to discordant twin pairs, with Benjamini-Hochberg correction for multiple testing. TCRdb reprocessed the reads into one record per CDR3 protein sequence, lacking DNA. Clone size and V and J calls follow TCRdb, not the original study. Per the sample table, the count is over 100,000 distinct CDR3 sequences. The ten largest clones capture 9.5% to 15% of the sample.

Overall study outcomes, separate from this receptor: Repertoire similarity did not differ between concordant and discordant twins, possibly due to limited statistical power. Background noise and inter-individual variability may have been introduced into the repertoires by the differing immunosuppressive treatments among patients. The analysis was unable to tell different T cell subtypes apart. No single strong signal or clonotype linked to IBD turned up in the results, so the idea that one exists was not supported. Fewer clonotypes were shared with other individuals by IBD patients than by healthy twins, most markedly in patients showing signs of disease activity. IBD patients had lower TCRbeta repertoire diversity, measured by the inverse Simpson index, than their healthy co-twins.

Looking up the germline V gene yields CDR1 SGHDT and CDR2 YYEEEE. The CDR3 contains 17 residues, cysteine and phenylalanine counted. There is no recorded DNA. Worth noting for this clonotype: Its antigen has not been determined.

From each donor, an approximately 2.5 ml peripheral blood sample was collected into PAXgene tubes and kept at -80 degrees C. Without T cell sorting, total RNA was isolated from whole blood using the PAXgene blood miRNA kit on an automated QIAcube. Peripheral blood from monozygotic twin pairs who were concordant or discordant for inflammatory bowel disease underwent deep TCRalpha and TCRbeta repertoire profiling using unique molecular barcoding. Smoking habits were recorded for all twin pairs, and individuals were classified as current, former or never smokers. Sample: blood. This chain joins TRBV5-6 to TRBJ2-1; TCRdb's D call of TRBD1 is untestable without DNA. The source is a human donor with ulcerative colitis or Crohn's disease, or a healthy co-twin of an affected twin (not recorded which). Here the CDR3 is given as CASSFAPGTDTFHEQFF.